The present T cell receptor (beta chain) was sequenced within a study of cytomegalovirus exposure and HLA in healthy donors. Notes on the study in general: Across donors, most TCRs were seen rarely, yet some public ones were widespread.

Germline CDR1 and CDR2: MNHNY and SVGAGI (reference sequence). This CDR3 has 12 amino acids. Comments on this clone: Its antigen is not identified.

Primers included in the PCR were 60 Vbeta and 13 Jbeta primers. This table comes from immunoSEQ multiplex PCR, and its TCRdb copy is limited to in-frame clones, with some not included. The sample contains some 140,000 clones, over 75% of which appear only once. The clonotype comes from a man under 40 in good health. The source material was PBMCs. The chain carries TRBV6-6 and TRBJ2-5, with 9 positions matching TRBD1. The J call may be incorrect, as the DNA end agrees better with TRBJ2-7. CDR3 DNA sequence: TGTGCCAGCAGTCGACAGGGGGACGAGCAGTACTTC. Translated: CASSRQGDEQYF.